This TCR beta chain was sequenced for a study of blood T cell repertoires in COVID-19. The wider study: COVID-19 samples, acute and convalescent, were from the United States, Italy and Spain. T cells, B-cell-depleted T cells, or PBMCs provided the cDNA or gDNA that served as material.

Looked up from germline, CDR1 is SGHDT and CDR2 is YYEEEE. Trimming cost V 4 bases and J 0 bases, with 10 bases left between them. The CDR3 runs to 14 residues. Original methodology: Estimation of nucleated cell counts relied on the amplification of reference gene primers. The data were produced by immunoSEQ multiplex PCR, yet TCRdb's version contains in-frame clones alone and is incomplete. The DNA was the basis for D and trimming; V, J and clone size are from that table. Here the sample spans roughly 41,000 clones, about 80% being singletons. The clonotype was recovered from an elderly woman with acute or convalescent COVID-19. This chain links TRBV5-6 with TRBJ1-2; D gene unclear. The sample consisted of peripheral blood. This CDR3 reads CASSAGSPNYGYTF. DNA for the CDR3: TGTGCCAGCAGCGCCGGGTCTCCTAACTATGGCTACACCTTC.